This T cell receptor (beta chain) was profiled in a study of T cells after yellow fever vaccination. General study findings and limits: Once the booster was given, most primary-vaccination clones reappeared, at approximately 97% for CD4 and around 90% for CD8. Contaminants from the bulk population, in the form of abundant clonotypes, could be found in FACS-sorted repertoires. A limited proportion of clonotypes was detected within both the CD4 and CD8 compartments.

TCRdb itself ran the 5' RACE reads through MiXCR, one entry per CDR3 protein. The repertoire holds approximately 150,000 distinct CDR3 sequences, with roughly 6.2% as singletons. This clonotype was detected ten times or more. Antigen unknown. This TCR came from a man aged 18 to 29 who received the YFV17D yellow fever vaccine. Sequences were derived from CD4+ T cells sorted from PBMCs, sampled on the day of the first yellow fever vaccination.

The DNA for the CDR3 is TGTGCCAGCAGTCCACCGTGGTTGGGGGAGACCCAGTACTTC. It encodes CASSPPWLGETQYF. The rearrangement uses TRBV12-3 or TRBV12-4 and TRBJ2-5; no reliable D call. V lost 5 bases and J lost 5, with 15 bases in between. The CDR3 extends over 14 amino acids.